This TCR beta chain was sequenced for a study of T cell responses to AZD1222 COVID-19 vaccine. About the study: The study pooled second doses at about 4 or about 12 weeks. Notes on the study in general: Mapped onto spike, vaccine-associated CD4 TCRs spanned it and were dominant at 160-218 and 743-854. The study found Spike-specific TCR breadth and depth rose after two AZD1222 doses.

The germline V gene has CDR1 MNHNS and CDR2 SASEGT. V was shortened by 2 bases and J by 11 bases, with 24 bases between the two germline ends. The CDR3 loop spans 16 amino acids. As for this clone: What it binds is unknown.

Assay: immunoSEQ multiplex PCR; the TCRdb copy retains only in-frame clones and omits some. The repertoire holds around 100,000 clones, with 85% to 90% as singletons. The receptor comes from an adult in good health. The rearrangement links TRBV6-1 to TRBJ1-1; no reliable D call. Sample: peripheral blood, taken on day 0 of AZD1222 vaccination. Here the CDR3 DNA reads TGTGCCAGCAGTGAAAACCTTAATCACTGGGCTAAGGCTGCTTTCTTT. It translates to CASSENLNHWAKAAFF.